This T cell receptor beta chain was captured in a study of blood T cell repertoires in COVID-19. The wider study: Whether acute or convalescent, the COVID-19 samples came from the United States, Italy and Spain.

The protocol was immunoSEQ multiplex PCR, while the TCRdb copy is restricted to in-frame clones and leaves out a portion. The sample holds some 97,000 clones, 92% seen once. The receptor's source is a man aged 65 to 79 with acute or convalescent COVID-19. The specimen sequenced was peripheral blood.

CDR3 sequence reads: CASSSGGLNTGELFF. The CDR3 region has the DNA TGTGCCAGCAGTTCCGGGGGGTTAAACACCGGGGAGCTGTTTTTT. The gene calls are TRBV28 and TRBJ2-2; 7 bases line up with TRBD2. The CDR3 spans 15 residues. Germline-derived CDR1 and CDR2 are MDHEN and SYDVKM. The trim removed 4 bases at V and 2 bases at J, leaving 4 bases unmatched.